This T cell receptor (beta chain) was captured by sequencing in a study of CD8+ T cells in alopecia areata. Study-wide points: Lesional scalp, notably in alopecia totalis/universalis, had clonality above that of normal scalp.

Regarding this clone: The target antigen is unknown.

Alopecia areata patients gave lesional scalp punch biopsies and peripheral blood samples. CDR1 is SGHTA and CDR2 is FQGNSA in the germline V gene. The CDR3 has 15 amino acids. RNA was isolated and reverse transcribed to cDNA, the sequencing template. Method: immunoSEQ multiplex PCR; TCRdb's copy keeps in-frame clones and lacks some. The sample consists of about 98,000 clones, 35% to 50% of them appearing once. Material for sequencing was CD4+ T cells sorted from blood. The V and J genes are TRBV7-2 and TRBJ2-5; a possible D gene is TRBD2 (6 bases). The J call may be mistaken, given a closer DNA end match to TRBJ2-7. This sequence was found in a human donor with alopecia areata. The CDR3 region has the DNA TGTGCCAGCAGCTTAAGGAGGGGCCTGGGCTACGAGCAGTACTTC. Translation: CASSLRRGLGYEQYF.